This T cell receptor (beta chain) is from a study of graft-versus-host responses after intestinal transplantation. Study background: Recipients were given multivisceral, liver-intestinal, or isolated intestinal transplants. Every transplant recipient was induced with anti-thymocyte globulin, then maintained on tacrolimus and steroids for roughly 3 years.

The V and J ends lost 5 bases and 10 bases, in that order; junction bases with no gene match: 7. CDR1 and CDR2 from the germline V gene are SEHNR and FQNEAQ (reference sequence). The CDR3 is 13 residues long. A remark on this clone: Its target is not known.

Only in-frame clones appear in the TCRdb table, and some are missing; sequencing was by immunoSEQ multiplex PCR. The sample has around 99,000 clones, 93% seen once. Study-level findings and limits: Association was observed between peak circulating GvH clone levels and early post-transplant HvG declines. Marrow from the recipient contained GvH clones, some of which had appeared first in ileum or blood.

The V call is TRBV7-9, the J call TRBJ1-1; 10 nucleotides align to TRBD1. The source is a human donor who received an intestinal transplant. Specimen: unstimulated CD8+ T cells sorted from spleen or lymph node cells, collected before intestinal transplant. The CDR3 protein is CASSPARDRGAFF. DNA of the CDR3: TGTGCCAGCAGCCCCGCCCGGGACAGGGGAGCTTTCTTT.